The following is a T cell receptor beta chain sequence with its context. At least ten counts were recorded for this clone. The antigen this receptor binds is unknown. No base-level quality is on record; no much larger clone is a single base apart. The germline V gene (reference sequence) gives CDR1 as LNHNV and CDR2 as YYDKDF. The CDR3 measures 16 amino acids from cysteine to phenylalanine. The CDR3 DNA has 48 bases and is translated from base 1. Trimming removed 2 bases from V and 0 bases from J, leaving 13 bases between the germline ends. Per the publication, the treatment or condition label means: 15 to 20 received Ad26.COV2.S at low or high dose, single or two shots; roughly five received placebo; per-sample allocation not given. Repertoires of vaccine and placebo recipients were sequenced from samples collected on day 63 after the first injection. Cohort 1b enrolled 20 to 30 adults aged 18-55 years at a single site in Boston, USA, between 29 July and 7 August 2020. Ad26.COV2.S was a replication-incompetent adenovirus type 26 vector expressing a prefusion-stabilized SARS-CoV-2 spike protein from the original Wuhan strain.

The immunoSEQ Assay was the method used to sequence TCRbeta CDR3 regions. After extraction, genomic DNA underwent amplification by bias-controlled multiplex PCR, followed by high-throughput sequencing. In the source study's methods: To quantify the absolute abundance of every unique TCRbeta CDR3 region, sequences were collapsed and filtered. T cell fraction was estimated by normalizing TCRbeta template counts to usable DNA, with usable DNA measured through amplification of reference genes found in all nucleated cells. Repertoire TCRs were annotated as SARS-CoV-2-specific by exact matching of V gene, CDR3 amino acid sequence and J gene to a known reactive TCR set. The reference SARS-CoV-2 TCR set came from MIRA and was filtered for enrichment in COVID-19-positive ImmuneCODE repertoires, removing public or cross-reactive TCRs. Using the MIRA antigens, annotated TCRs were further analysed by specific ORF or by position within an ORF. Breadth was defined as the number of annotated unique rearrangements divided by the total number of unique productive rearrangements, and depth was defined as the summed frequency of the annotated unique rearrangements. Group comparisons of TCR breadth used two-sided Wilcoxon rank-sum tests. TCRdb mirrors the immuneACCESS table, restricted to in-frame sequences. Some clones are absent from its copies; in checked studies, under half trace to an unresolved V gene, and the reason for the others is unknown. Clone size and V and J calls were adopted from that table, with D and trimming inferred from the DNA. This sample has about 480,000 clones in its table, and roughly nine tenths of those were observed once. Together, the top ten hold roughly 13% of the sample.

The data originate from a study of Ad26.COV2.S vaccination and SARS-CoV-2 variants (dated by TCRdb to the early 2020s). Turning to the overall study: Donors in the vaccine arm were drawn from COV1001, a multicentre, randomized, double-blind, placebo-controlled phase I-IIa trial testing Ad26.COV2.S in healthy adults. Ad26.COV2.S was administered intramuscularly at a dose of 5x10^10 or 1x10^11 viral particles, either as one shot or as two shots given 56 days apart. TCRbeta repertoire sequencing served as the tool for gauging how specific and how broad the SARS-CoV-2-reactive T cell receptors were following Ad26.COV2.S vaccination. A total of about 30 samples were included in the TCR-sequenced set, comprising about 20 Ad26.COV2.S vaccine recipients, 5 placebo recipients and 8 SARS-CoV-2 convalescent individuals. Trial participants were randomized into five groups of five: low-dose or high-dose Ad26.COV2.S given once or twice, or placebo on both occasions. Blinding of investigators to trial group allocation was maintained during experiments and outcome assessment. The paper as a whole reports these results and caveats: It was noted by the authors that total T cell responses may have been underestimated by the TCR breadth and depth analyses. The study was not powered for comparison of responses between vaccine doses or regimens. Substantial breadth of spike-specific CD8+ and CD4+ T cell responses was reported after vaccination. Comparable non-spike TCR breadth was observed between vaccine and placebo recipients, consistent with only spike being contained in the vaccine. Higher spike-specific TCR breadth was observed in Ad26.COV2.S recipients than in placebo recipients (P = 0.0014).

The chain employs TRBV15 and TRBJ1-1; the D gene identity is not certain. The sequences come from peripheral blood, collected in a trial of Ad26.COV2.S vaccine versus placebo. The sequence derives from a person between 18 and 59 years old who received the Ad26.COV2.S COVID-19 vaccine or a placebo. The nucleotides are TGTGCCACCAGCAGAAGGAAAGCTATCATGAACACTGAAGCTTTCTTT. Its protein reads: CATSRRKAIMNTEAFF.